This entry is about one T cell receptor (beta chain). TCRdb keeps only in-frame clones here, not all; method: immunoSEQ multiplex PCR. The table has about 350,000 clones, about 90% seen once. The data stem from a study of Ad26.COV2.S vaccination and SARS-CoV-2 variants. Germline V lookup: CDR1 MNHEY, CDR2 SVGAGI. The CDR3 contains 14 residues. Deletions cut 5 bases from V and 7 bases from J, with 17 bases between. This TCR came from a human donor who had recovered from COVID-19. Source: peripheral blood, taken after recovery from COVID-19. V gene TRBV6-5 combines with J gene TRBJ2-5; D gene ambiguous. The CDR3 here is CASSTPGITGTQYF. For the CDR3, the DNA is TGTGCCAGCAGTACGCCAGGTATAACGGGGACCCAGTACTTC.